The text below deals with one T cell receptor beta chain. Germline V CDR1 and CDR2: MDHEN, SYDVKM. Trimming removed 4 bases from V and 5 bases from J, with 9 bases in between. The CDR3 loop spans 14 amino acids. The data are from a study of control samples from healthy donors and cancer patients. The table came from immunoSEQ multiplex PCR; TCRdb's copy has only in-frame clones and leaves some out. The table includes approximately 40,000 clones, 65% to 80% detected once. V usage is TRBV28 and J usage is TRBJ1-6; D unclear. This receptor was obtained from a male donor with melanoma. Sequenced: formalin-fixed, paraffin-embedded tissue. Here the CDR3 DNA reads TGTGCCAGCAGTTCGCTCAGTAATAATTCACCCCTCCACTTT. Translated: CASSSLSNNSPLHF.